Only a few counts were recorded for the clone carrying this TCR beta chain. This sample was taken from a study of blood T cells in healthy people across ages. Primed by a sample-barcoded 5' primer and a J-beta primer mix, a second PCR proceeded for 7 to 11 cycles. Every cDNA was tagged by a template-switch adaptor with 12 random nucleotides. Each CDR3 protein gets one entry after TCRdb re-called the 5' RACE reads with MiXCR. The sample lists approximately 1,100,000 distinct CDR3 sequences; around 43% were seen once. Each individual donor underwent a draw of ten milliliters of peripheral blood. A minimum of 5 micrograms of total RNA was extracted per sample. The specimen was blood. The clonotype originates from a woman in her sixties or seventies in good health.

CDR3 bases: TGTGCCAGCAGCCTTCAGGGACAGGTTCCCTCCTACGAGCAGTACTTC. Translating gives CASSLQGQVPSYEQYF. V gene TRBV3-1 combines with J gene TRBJ2-7; 8 bases map to TRBD1. V gave up 4 bases and J gave up 0 bases; unmatched junction bases: 8. The germline V gene encodes CDR1 LGHDT and CDR2 YNNKEL (reference sequence). The length of the CDR3 is 16 residues.